The next 30 T cell receptor beta chains were all read from a single sample in a study of blood T cell repertoires in COVID-19. Profiled with immunoSEQ multiplex PCR; TCRdb holds only in-frame clones, not every one. The sample lists some 98,000 clones; around 84% were seen once. Input material: peripheral blood. The receptors stem from a man between 60 and 75 years old with acute or convalescent COVID-19.

CDR3 in amino acids: CASARGVQETQYF. The CDR3, as DNA: TGTGCCAGCGCGCGGGGGGTCCAAGAGACCCAGTACTTC. The chain is built from TRBV7-3 and TRBJ2-5; 8 bases align to TRBD2. The V gene's germline CDR1 is SGHTA and CDR2 FQGTGA. V was clipped by 8 bases and J by 1 base; unmatched bases: 3. The CDR3 is made up of 13 amino acids.

This chain uses TRBV11-2 with TRBJ2-3; 15 bases map to TRBD2. CDR3 length equals 15 residues. CDR1 is SGHAT and CDR2 is FQNNGV in the germline V gene. The junction had 9 bases not matched to a gene; V was cut back by 5 bases and J by 12 bases. The CDR3 here is CASSQRTSGGAPQYF. The CDR3, as DNA: TGTGCCAGCAGCCAGAGGACTAGCGGGGGGGCCCCTCAGTATTTT.

The rearrangement links TRBV5-1 to TRBJ1-1; D remains unclear. The germline V gene encodes CDR1 SGHRS and CDR2 YFSETQ. V was cut by 0 bases and J by 0 bases, with 6 bases left in between. The length of the CDR3 is 14 residues. The CDR3 loop reads CASSLVGVNTEAFF. The CDR3 DNA follows: TGCGCCAGCAGCTTGGTCGGGGTGAACACTGAAGCTTTCTTT.

This chain links TRBV28 with TRBJ2-1, with D possibly matching TRBD2 (5 bases). In germline, CDR1 is MDHEN, CDR2 SYDVKM. Trimming took 6 bases from V and 0 from J, leaving 15 bases between them. The CDR3 consists of 16 residues. CDR3 sequence reads: CASSSLRASSYNEQFF. The CDR3 DNA follows: TGTGCCAGCAGCTCCTTGAGGGCTAGCTCCTACAATGAGCAGTTCTTC.

The rearrangement uses TRBV10-3 and TRBJ2-7; 10 bases fit TRBD2. CDR1 is ENHRY, CDR2 SYGVKD, per germline. The length of the CDR3 is 16 residues. With 6 bases clipped from V and 5 bases from J, the junction kept 13 bases outside the gene matches. For the CDR3, the DNA is TGTGCCATCAGCAGCGGGGGGGCCCCTCGATTTAACGAGCAGTACTTC. Residues: CAISSGGAPRFNEQYF.

The genes are TRBV5-1 and TRBJ2-7, with TRBD1 matching 8 bases. The CDR3 is 13 amino acids. V lost 10 bases to trimming and J lost 0 bases; unmatched junction nucleotides: 6. Per the germline V gene, CDR1 is SGHRS and CDR2 is YFSETQ. As DNA, the CDR3 is TGCGCCTGCCGACAGGGGAGCTCCTACGAGCAGTACTTC. Its translation is CACRQGSSYEQYF.

The rearrangement joins TRBV5-4 to TRBJ2-7, with TRBD1 matching 8 bases. This CDR3 is built from 14 residues. The V segment lost 0 bases and the J segment 6 bases; nucleotides outside the gene matches: 5. The V gene's germline CDR1 is SGHNT and CDR2 YYREEE (reference sequence). This CDR3 is CASSLDRGAFEQYF. CDR3 sequence (DNA): TGTGCCAGCAGCTTGGACAGGGGGGCTTTCGAGCAGTACTTC.

The V and J genes are TRBV19 and TRBJ2-5; possibly TRBD2 for D (6 bases). The ends were cut back, 4 bases at V and 0 bases at J, with 9 bases in the middle. This CDR3 is 14 amino acids long. The germline CDR1 and CDR2 sequences are LNHDA and SQIVND (reference sequence). The CDR3: CASSRRTNQETQYF. The CDR3 DNA reads TGTGCCAGTAGTAGGAGGACTAACCAAGAGACCCAGTACTTC.

The chain is built from TRBV29-1 and TRBJ1-1; possibly TRBD1 for D (5 bases). The CDR3 has 13 amino acids. The germline V and J ends were trimmed by 5 bases and 0 bases, with 10 bases remaining between them. CDR1 SQVTM and CDR2 ANQGSEA come from the germline V gene. Written as DNA, the CDR3 is TGCAGCGTTTGGGGGGGGTTGAACACTGAAGCTTTCTTT. Amino acid sequence: CSVWGGLNTEAFF.

CDR3 residues: CASRITGKVGYGYTF. In DNA form, the CDR3 reads TGTGCCAGTAGAATCACAGGGAAAGTCGGGTATGGCTACACCTTC. This sequence joins TRBV19 and TRBJ1-2, with D perhaps matching TRBD1 (6 bases). Germline-derived CDR1 and CDR2 are LNHDA and SQIVND (reference sequence). This CDR3 comprises 15 residues. Trimming pared 6 bases from V and 5 bases from J, leaving 19 bases between. The full variable domain, rest sourced from reference TRBV19 and TRBJ1-2, is DGGITQSPKYLFRKEGQNVTLSCEQNLNHDAMYWYRQDPGQGLRLIYYSQIVNDFQKGDIAEGYSVSREKKESFPLTVTSAQKNPTAFYLCASRITGKVGYGYTFGSGTRLTVV.

The chain recombines TRBV7-6 with TRBJ2-7; no clear D gene. Germline-derived CDR1 and CDR2 are SGHVS and FNYEAQ. Trimming took off 5 bases at V and 1 base at J, with 9 bases between the two ends. CDR3 length: 13 residues. The CDR3 bases are TGTGCCAGCAGCCCAGGTCGGTCCTACGAGCAGTACTTC. Translation gives CASSPGRSYEQYF.

This chain's CDR3 is CASSLGQGVGYTF. CDR3 DNA sequence: TGTGCCAGCAGCCTCGGACAGGGGGTTGGCTACACCTTC. The gene calls are TRBV28 and TRBJ1-2; 10 nucleotides agree with TRBD1. Germline trimming cut 6 bases from V and 7 bases from J; bases unmatched to any gene: 5. The CDR3 has 13 residues. The germline V gene has CDR1 MDHEN and CDR2 SYDVKM.

The chain couples TRBV7-8 to TRBJ2-7, with no clear D. The CDR3 sequence is 16 residues long. Trimming left V 5 bases short and J 0 bases short, with 17 bases between. CDR1 is SGHVS, CDR2 FQNEAQ, per germline. CDR3 sequence: CASSPRLAGYSYEQYV. DNA of the CDR3: TGTGCCAGCAGCCCGCGTTTGGCAGGCTACTCCTACGAGCAGTACGTC.

This chain joins TRBV18 and TRBJ1-2; D remains ambiguous. Deletions cut 3 bases from V and 3 bases from J, with 11 bases between. The CDR3 totals 14 residues. The germline V gene encodes CDR1 KGHSH and CDR2 LQKENI. CDR3 sequence reads: CASSPSTEHYGYTF. CDR3 sequence (DNA): TGTGCCAGCTCACCTTCAACAGAACACTATGGCTACACCTTC.

The rearrangement uses TRBV6-6 and TRBJ1-5; TRBD1 aligns across 8 bases. Germline V gene sequence: CDR1 MNHNY, CDR2 SVGAGI (reference sequence). Losses at the gene ends were 5 bases for V and 0 bases for J; bases not matched to a gene: 15. CDR3 length equals 19 residues. CDR3 DNA sequence: TGTGCCAGCAGTCCAAGGCCATTAGGGACAGGTTATAGCAATCAGCCCCAGCATTTT. Protein sequence: CASSPRPLGTGYSNQPQHF.

J is TRBJ2-7 and V is TRBV28; TRBD1 agrees at 7 bases. V dropped 7 bases and J dropped 4; count of bases not matched to a gene: 7. CDR1 and CDR2 (germline): MDHEN, SYDVKM. CDR3 length equals 13 residues. The CDR3 reads CASIATGVYEQYF. In DNA form, the CDR3 reads TGTGCCAGCATCGCTACAGGGGTGTACGAGCAGTACTTC. Full variable domain (missing parts from reference TRBV28 and TRBJ2-7): DVKVTQSSRYLVKRTGEKVFLECVQDMDHENMFWYRQDPGLGLRLIYFSYDVKMKEKGDIPEGYSVSREKKERFSLILESASTNQTSMYLCASIATGVYEQYFGPGTRLTVT.

This chain uses TRBV6-5 with TRBJ1-6, with D hard to call. Trimming cost V 7 bases and J 0 bases, with 7 bases left between them. Per germline, CDR1 MNHEY and CDR2 SVGAGI. CDR3 length equals 14 residues. CDR3 residues: CASKRGSYNSPLHF. As DNA, the CDR3 is TGTGCCAGCAAACGGGGCTCCTATAATTCACCCCTCCACTTT.

The V gene is TRBV6-4, the J gene TRBJ1-2, with D hard to call. Germline V CDR1 and CDR2: MRHNA, SNTAGT. The CDR3 has 19 residues. Trimming took 3 bases from V and 1 from J, leaving 24 bases between them. The CDR3 loop reads CASSESAGIASGGNYGYTF. The CDR3 DNA reads as TGTGCCAGCAGTGAAAGTGCGGGAATAGCTAGTGGCGGTAACTATGGCTACACCTTC.

The chain combines TRBV4-1 with TRBJ1-2, with no clear D. This CDR3 spans 14 amino acids. With 0 bases removed from V and 1 base from J, the gap between germline ends came to 6 bases. Germline assignment: CDR1 MGHRA and CDR2 YSYEKL. The chain's CDR3 is CASSQDGSNYGYTF. In DNA, the CDR3 is TGCGCCAGCAGCCAAGACGGGAGTAACTATGGCTACACCTTC.

J is TRBJ2-5 and V is TRBV6-2 or TRBV6-3, with TRBD2 identical over 7 bases. CDR1 and CDR2 (germline): MNHEY, SVGEGT. J was trimmed by 5 bases and V by 7 bases; bases with no gene match: 4. The CDR3 sequence is 12 residues long. The DNA of the CDR3 is TGTGCCAGCAACCCCGGGAGGGAGACCCAGTACTTC. Amino acids: CASNPGRETQYF.

This chain joins TRBV14 and TRBJ2-5; possible D gene TRBD2, 6 bases. CDR3 size: 16 residues. Germline CDR1 and CDR2: SGHDN and FVKESK. V dropped 3 bases and J dropped 1 base, with 15 bases sitting between them. The CDR3 DNA is TGTGCCAGCAGCCAGCTAGCGCCGGGAGCCCAAGAGACCCAGTACTTC. This sequence encodes CASSQLAPGAQETQYF.

V and J are TRBV30 and TRBJ2-3; 8 positions agree with TRBD1. Unmatched junction bases numbered 13, after V lost 5 bases and J lost 6 bases. This CDR3 is built from 15 residues. CDR1 GTSNPN and CDR2 SVGIG come from the germline V gene (reference sequence). The CDR3 DNA reads as TGTGCCTGGGGAAGGGGGCAGGGGGCGTACGATACGCAGTATTTT. It encodes CAWGRGQGAYDTQYF. The whole variable domain, remainder taken from reference TRBV30 and TRBJ2-3, is SQTIHQWPATLVQPVGSPLSLECTVEGTSNPNLYWYRQAAGRGLQLLFYSVGIGQISSEVPQNLSASRPQDRQFILSSKKLLLSDSGFYLCAWGRGQGAYDTQYFGPGTRLTVL.

The rearrangement links TRBV7-8 to TRBJ2-3; 9 positions match TRBD2. CDR3 size: 16 residues. Unmatched junction bases numbered 8, after V lost 3 bases and J lost 4 bases. The germline V gene has CDR1 SGHVS and CDR2 FQNEAQ. This chain's CDR3 is CASSFRRGGESDTQYF. Written as DNA, the CDR3 is TGTGCCAGCAGCTTTCGGCGCGGGGGGGAGTCAGATACGCAGTATTTT.

V and J are TRBV29-1 and TRBJ2-1; 11 bases map to TRBD2. V shed 6 bases and J 5 bases; nucleotides not matched to a gene: 12. CDR1 and CDR2 from the germline V gene are SQVTM and ANQGSEA. The CDR3 extends over 16 amino acids. The CDR3 region is CSVVLAGARNDNEQFF. The CDR3 DNA follows: TGCAGCGTAGTACTAGCGGGGGCCAGAAACGACAATGAGCAGTTCTTC.

The chain has TRBV6-6 and TRBJ2-7, with 10 bases aligning to TRBD1. The length of the CDR3 is 14 residues. CDR1 and CDR2 from the germline V gene are MNHNY and SVGAGI (reference sequence). V lost 4 bases to trimming and J lost 6 bases; unmatched junction nucleotides: 6. The CDR3 nucleotides are TGTGCCAGCAGTTCCCGACAGGGGGCGGGCGAGCAGTACTTC. Protein: CASSSRQGAGEQYF.

The rearrangement links TRBV7-2 to TRBJ2-7; 9 positions match TRBD1. The CDR3 covers 13 residues. With 3 bases clipped from V and 4 bases from J, the junction kept 1 base outside the gene matches. From germline, CDR1 is SGHTA and CDR2 FQGNSA. The CDR3 nucleotides are TGTGCCAGCAGCTTGGACAGGGGATACGAGCAGTACTTC. Protein sequence: CASSLDRGYEQYF.

J is TRBJ2-3 and V is TRBV15, with TRBD2 identical over 14 bases. Germline loops: CDR1 LNHNV, CDR2 YYDKDF (reference sequence). The ends lost 3 bases at V and 3 bases at J; junction bases unmatched: 5. The CDR3 extends over 17 amino acids. CDR3 in amino acids: CATSSPGTSGGTDTQYF. In nucleotides, the CDR3 is TGTGCCACCAGCAGTCCCGGGACTAGCGGGGGAACAGATACGCAGTATTTT.

The rearrangement links TRBV5-1 to TRBJ1-2, with a weak D call TRBD1 (6 bases). V was trimmed by 4 bases and J by 4 bases, leaving 17 bases between them. This CDR3 comprises 15 residues. Germline V CDR1 and CDR2: SGHRS, YFSETQ. The CDR3 DNA follows: TGCGCCAGCAGCCTGCGGGGGGGCGAAGGCTATGGCTACACCTTC. It specifies CASSLRGGEGYGYTF. Full variable domain (outside the CDR3, taken from reference TRBV5-1 and TRBJ1-2): KAGVTQTPRYLIKTRGQQVTLSCSPISGHRSVSWYQQTPGQGLQFLFEYFSETQRNKGNFPGRFSGRQFSNSRSEMNVSTLELGDSALYLCASSLRGGEGYGYTFGSGTRLTVV.

This clone showed up just once. The V and J genes are TRBV7-9 and TRBJ2-2, with no clear D. Trimming stripped 5 bases from V and 2 bases from J, with 9 bases between. CDR1 is SEHNR and CDR2 is FQNEAQ in the germline V gene (reference sequence). The CDR3 is made up of 14 amino acids. CDR3 DNA: TGTGCCAGCAGCCCCTACAGTAACACCGGGGAGCTGTTTTTT. It translates to CASSPYSNTGELFF.

The CDR3, as DNA: TGCGCCAGCAGCCCCAGGACTAGCGGCATCACAGATACGCAGTATTTT. Its protein is CASSPRTSGITDTQYF. This chain uses TRBV5-1 with TRBJ2-3, with 10 bases aligning to TRBD2. The CDR3 has 16 amino acids. Trimming took 4 bases from V and 2 from J; bases not matched to a gene: 7. The V gene's germline CDR1 is SGHRS and CDR2 YFSETQ. The full variable domain, completed using reference TRBV5-1 and TRBJ2-3, is KAGVTQTPRYLIKTRGQQVTLSCSPISGHRSVSWYQQTPGQGLQFLFEYFSETQRNKGNFPGRFSGRQFSNSRSEMNVSTLELGDSALYLCASSPRTSGITDTQYFGPGTRLTVL.